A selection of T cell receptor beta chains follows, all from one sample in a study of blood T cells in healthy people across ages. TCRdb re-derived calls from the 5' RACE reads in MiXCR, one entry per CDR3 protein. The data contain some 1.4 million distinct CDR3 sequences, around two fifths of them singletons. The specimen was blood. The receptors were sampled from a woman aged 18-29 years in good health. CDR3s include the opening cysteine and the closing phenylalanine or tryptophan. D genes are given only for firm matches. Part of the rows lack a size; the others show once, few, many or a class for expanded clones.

cdr3_nt: TGTGCCAGCAGTTTAAGGCTAGCCCATAAGCAGTTCTTC
cdr3_aa: CASSLRLAHKQFF
j_call: TRBJ2-1
clone_size: NA
v_call: TRBV27
d_call: NA

cdr3_nt: TGTGCCACCCGACAGGGGGTGTCCTATACGCAGTATTTT
cdr3_aa: CATRQGVSYTQYF
j_call: TRBJ2-3
clone_size: NA
v_call: TRBV28
d_call: TRBD1

cdr3_nt: TGTGCCAGCAGTGATGCCCGGGAGGGCCGTTCTGGGGCCAACGTCCTGACTTTC
cdr3_aa: CASSDAREGRSGANVLTF
j_call: TRBJ2-6
clone_size: NA
v_call: TRBV25-1
d_call: TRBD2

cdr3_nt: TGTGCCATAGCGGTCCCTCGGTGGGTTTACAATGAGCAGTTCTTC
cdr3_aa: CAIAVPRWVYNEQFF
j_call: TRBJ2-1
clone_size: few
v_call: TRBV7-9
d_call: NA

cdr3_nt: TGTGCCAGCAGTCCAATGACTAGCGGGGCCTACAATGAGCAGTACTTC
cdr3_aa: CASSPMTSGAYNEQYF
j_call: TRBJ2-7
clone_size: NA
v_call: TRBV12-3/TRBV12-4
d_call: TRBD2

cdr3_nt: TGCAGCGGTGGGCAGGGGGGAAAGGAGCAGTACTTC
cdr3_aa: CSGGQGGKEQYF
j_call: TRBJ2-5
clone_size: NA
v_call: TRBV29-1
d_call: NA

cdr3_nt: TGTGCCAGCAGTGCCTTAAAAGTAGCCAAAAACATTCAGTACTTC
cdr3_aa: CASSALKVAKNIQYF
j_call: TRBJ2-4
clone_size: few
v_call: TRBV6-2/TRBV6-3
d_call: NA

cdr3_nt: TGTGCCAGCAGTGGCACAGGGGGTTCAGGGGATACGCAGTATTTT
cdr3_aa: CASSGTGGSGDTQYF
j_call: TRBJ2-3
clone_size: few
v_call: TRBV12-3/TRBV12-4
d_call: TRBD1

cdr3_nt: TGTGCCACACCAAGCGGGAGGTTCCCAGATACGCAGTATTTT
cdr3_aa: CATPSGRFPDTQYF
j_call: TRBJ2-3
clone_size: few
v_call: TRBV21-1
d_call: NA

cdr3_nt: TGTGCCAGCAGTCCGGGGGGGCCAAGCACCGGGGAGCTGTTTTTT
cdr3_aa: CASSPGGPSTGELFF
j_call: TRBJ2-2
clone_size: few
v_call: TRBV28
d_call: TRBD2

cdr3_nt: TGCGCCAGCAGCGTCCGGGACAGGGGATTCTACGAGCAGTACTTC
cdr3_aa: CASSVRDRGFYEQYF
j_call: TRBJ2-7
clone_size: NA
v_call: TRBV5-1
d_call: TRBD1

cdr3_nt: TGTGCCAGCAGCCAAGAACAGGGACAGGACACTGAAGCTTTCTTT
cdr3_aa: CASSQEQGQDTEAFF
j_call: TRBJ1-1
clone_size: NA
v_call: TRBV4-2
d_call: TRBD1

cdr3_nt: TGTGCCAGCTCAACAGACTTACATGGAGATGGCTACACCTTC
cdr3_aa: CASSTDLHGDGYTF
j_call: TRBJ1-2
clone_size: NA
v_call: TRBV18
d_call: NA

cdr3_nt: TGCAGTGCTAGAGGTTTCCCCGGGGCCTCCTACAATGAGCAGTTCTTC
cdr3_aa: CSARGFPGASYNEQFF
j_call: TRBJ2-1
clone_size: NA
v_call: TRBV20-1
d_call: NA

cdr3_nt: TGTGCCACCAGCAGAGATTGGGGGGGGAATGAGCAGTTCTTC
cdr3_aa: CATSRDWGGNEQFF
j_call: TRBJ2-1
clone_size: NA
v_call: TRBV15
d_call: TRBD2

cdr3_nt: TGCGCCAGCAGCCAAGATCGGCTACAAGGAGCCTACAATGAGCAGTTCTTC
cdr3_aa: CASSQDRLQGAYNEQFF
j_call: TRBJ2-1
clone_size: few
v_call: TRBV4-1
d_call: NA

cdr3_nt: TGCAGTGCTAGTTGGACTAGCGGTTACGAGCAGTACTTC
cdr3_aa: CSASWTSGYEQYF
j_call: TRBJ2-7
clone_size: few
v_call: TRBV20-1
d_call: TRBD2

cdr3_nt: TGTGCCAGCAGTTACTCCGTCCTTTTTGAGCAGTATTTT
cdr3_aa: CASSYSVLFEQYF
j_call: TRBJ2-3
clone_size: few
v_call: TRBV6-5
d_call: NA

cdr3_nt: TGTGCCACCAGCAGAGATTCTCCGGAAAAACTGTTTTTT
cdr3_aa: CATSRDSPEKLFF
j_call: TRBJ1-4
clone_size: once
v_call: TRBV15
d_call: NA

cdr3_nt: TGTGCCAGCAGTTTAGGCCCCTACAATGAGCGGTTCTTC
cdr3_aa: CASSLGPYNERFF
j_call: TRBJ2-1
clone_size: once
v_call: TRBV27
d_call: NA

cdr3_nt: TGTGCCAGCAGAGGGGGCGGGTATTCACCCCTCCACTTT
cdr3_aa: CASRGGGYSPLHF
j_call: TRBJ1-6
clone_size: NA
v_call: TRBV12-3/TRBV12-4
d_call: TRBD1

cdr3_nt: TGTGCTAGTGGTTTGGTGCTAGGGACAGGGCTGAGCTACGAGCAGTACTTC
cdr3_aa: CASGLVLGTGLSYEQYF
j_call: TRBJ2-7
clone_size: NA
v_call: TRBV12-5
d_call: TRBD1

cdr3_nt: TGTGCCATCAATGCTGGGACAGGGGACACCGGGGAGCTGTTTTTT
cdr3_aa: CAINAGTGDTGELFF
j_call: TRBJ2-2
clone_size: NA
v_call: TRBV10-3
d_call: TRBD1

cdr3_nt: TGTGCCAGCAGCGTAAGACAGGCAGGGGGCAAGTACGAGCAGTACTTC
cdr3_aa: CASSVRQAGGKYEQYF
j_call: TRBJ2-7
clone_size: NA
v_call: TRBV6-5
d_call: TRBD1

cdr3_nt: TGTGCCAGCAGCTGTGGACTCCCGGGGGATACGCAGTATTTT
cdr3_aa: CASSCGLPGDTQYF
j_call: TRBJ2-3
clone_size: NA
v_call: TRBV11-2
d_call: NA

cdr3_nt: TGTGCCAGCAGCTTGGTGGACGGCGAAAAACTGTTTTTT
cdr3_aa: CASSLVDGEKLFF
j_call: TRBJ1-4
clone_size: NA
v_call: TRBV5-6
d_call: NA

cdr3_nt: TGTGCCTGGACTAGCGGGAGGGCCACAGATACGCAGTATTTT
cdr3_aa: CAWTSGRATDTQYF
j_call: TRBJ2-3
clone_size: NA
v_call: TRBV30
d_call: TRBD2

cdr3_nt: TGTGCCACCCGAGGGGGAAACATTCAGTACTTC
cdr3_aa: CATRGGNIQYF
j_call: TRBJ2-4
clone_size: few
v_call: TRBV7-2
d_call: NA

cdr3_nt: TGTGCCAGCAGCCGAGGTCCAGGGGTTAACAATCAGCCCCAGCATTTT
cdr3_aa: CASSRGPGVNNQPQHF
j_call: TRBJ1-5
clone_size: NA
v_call: TRBV7-9
d_call: NA

cdr3_nt: TGCAGTGCTCCCCGGGACAGGGGTAATGAGCAGTTCTTC
cdr3_aa: CSAPRDRGNEQFF
j_call: TRBJ2-1
clone_size: NA
v_call: TRBV20-1
d_call: TRBD1

cdr3_nt: TGCAGTGCTAGGGTTCCCGGACTAGCGGGAGGGTACGAGCAGTACTTC
cdr3_aa: CSARVPGLAGGYEQYF
j_call: TRBJ2-7
clone_size: NA
v_call: TRBV20-1
d_call: TRBD2

cdr3_nt: TGTGCCAGCAGCCGCGGACTAGTACAGGGTACGCAGTATTTT
cdr3_aa: CASSRGLVQGTQYF
j_call: TRBJ2-3
clone_size: few
v_call: TRBV5-6
d_call: NA

cdr3_nt: TGTGCCAGCTTAGGCACAGCAAAATACTACGAGCAGTACTTC
cdr3_aa: CASLGTAKYYEQYF
j_call: TRBJ2-7
clone_size: NA
v_call: TRBV6-1
d_call: NA

cdr3_nt: TGCGCCAGCACCAAAGCGGGGGCAAAGGGAGATACGCAGTATTTT
cdr3_aa: CASTKAGAKGDTQYF
j_call: TRBJ2-3
clone_size: NA
v_call: TRBV10-2
d_call: TRBD2

cdr3_nt: TGTGCCAGCGGCGGAACGGCTAACTATGGCTACACCTTC
cdr3_aa: CASGGTANYGYTF
j_call: TRBJ1-2
clone_size: once
v_call: TRBV2
d_call: NA

cdr3_nt: TGTGCCAGCAGCTTAGGTCGACTTGATGAGCAGTTCTTC
cdr3_aa: CASSLGRLDEQFF
j_call: TRBJ2-1
clone_size: NA
v_call: TRBV11-2
d_call: NA

cdr3_nt: TGTGCCAGCAGCGCTGGGACGACTAATGAAAAACTGTTTTTT
cdr3_aa: CASSAGTTNEKLFF
j_call: TRBJ1-4
clone_size: NA
v_call: TRBV9
d_call: NA

cdr3_nt: TGCAGCGGGGGGGGCAACACGAACACTGAAGCTTTCTTT
cdr3_aa: CSGGGNTNTEAFF
j_call: TRBJ1-1
clone_size: NA
v_call: TRBV29-1
d_call: NA

cdr3_nt: TGCGCCAGCAGCCCCAAACAGGAGGGGGATGAAAAACTGTTTTTT
cdr3_aa: CASSPKQEGDEKLFF
j_call: TRBJ1-4
clone_size: NA
v_call: TRBV4-1
d_call: NA

cdr3_nt: TGCAGTGCTCGCTCGGGACTAGCGGGGAACGAGCAGTACTTC
cdr3_aa: CSARSGLAGNEQYF
j_call: TRBJ2-7
clone_size: NA
v_call: TRBV20-1
d_call: TRBD2

cdr3_nt: TGTGCCATCCGGTCTAGTTACACTAACTATGGCTACACCTTC
cdr3_aa: CAIRSSYTNYGYTF
j_call: TRBJ1-2
clone_size: NA
v_call: TRBV28
d_call: NA

cdr3_nt: TGTGCCAGCAGCCAAGGGACAGGTCGCGAGCAGTACTTC
cdr3_aa: CASSQGTGREQYF
j_call: TRBJ2-7
clone_size: NA
v_call: TRBV3-1
d_call: TRBD1

cdr3_nt: TGTGCCAGCAGTTCCAACCTACGGACGTTGTTCTTC
cdr3_aa: CASSSNLRTLFF
j_call: TRBJ2-1
clone_size: NA
v_call: TRBV27
d_call: NA

cdr3_nt: TGTGCCAGCAGCCGACGGCGGGGCTATGATGAGCAGTTCTTC
cdr3_aa: CASSRRRGYDEQFF
j_call: TRBJ2-1
clone_size: NA
v_call: TRBV11-2
d_call: NA

cdr3_nt: TGTGCCAGCAGCTCGACGGACAGGTACCCCTACGAGCAGTACTTC
cdr3_aa: CASSSTDRYPYEQYF
j_call: TRBJ2-7
clone_size: NA
v_call: TRBV7-2
d_call: TRBD1

cdr3_nt: TGCAGTGCTAGAGATGGGGCGGGACTAGCGTCAGCCGTTTTCTCCTACGAGCAGTACTTC
cdr3_aa: CSARDGAGLASAVFSYEQYF
j_call: TRBJ2-7
clone_size: NA
v_call: TRBV20-1
d_call: TRBD2

cdr3_nt: TGCAGTGCGGGACGCGGGCTCTCGAACACCGGGGAGCTGTTTTTT
cdr3_aa: CSAGRGLSNTGELFF
j_call: TRBJ2-2
clone_size: NA
v_call: TRBV20-1
d_call: NA